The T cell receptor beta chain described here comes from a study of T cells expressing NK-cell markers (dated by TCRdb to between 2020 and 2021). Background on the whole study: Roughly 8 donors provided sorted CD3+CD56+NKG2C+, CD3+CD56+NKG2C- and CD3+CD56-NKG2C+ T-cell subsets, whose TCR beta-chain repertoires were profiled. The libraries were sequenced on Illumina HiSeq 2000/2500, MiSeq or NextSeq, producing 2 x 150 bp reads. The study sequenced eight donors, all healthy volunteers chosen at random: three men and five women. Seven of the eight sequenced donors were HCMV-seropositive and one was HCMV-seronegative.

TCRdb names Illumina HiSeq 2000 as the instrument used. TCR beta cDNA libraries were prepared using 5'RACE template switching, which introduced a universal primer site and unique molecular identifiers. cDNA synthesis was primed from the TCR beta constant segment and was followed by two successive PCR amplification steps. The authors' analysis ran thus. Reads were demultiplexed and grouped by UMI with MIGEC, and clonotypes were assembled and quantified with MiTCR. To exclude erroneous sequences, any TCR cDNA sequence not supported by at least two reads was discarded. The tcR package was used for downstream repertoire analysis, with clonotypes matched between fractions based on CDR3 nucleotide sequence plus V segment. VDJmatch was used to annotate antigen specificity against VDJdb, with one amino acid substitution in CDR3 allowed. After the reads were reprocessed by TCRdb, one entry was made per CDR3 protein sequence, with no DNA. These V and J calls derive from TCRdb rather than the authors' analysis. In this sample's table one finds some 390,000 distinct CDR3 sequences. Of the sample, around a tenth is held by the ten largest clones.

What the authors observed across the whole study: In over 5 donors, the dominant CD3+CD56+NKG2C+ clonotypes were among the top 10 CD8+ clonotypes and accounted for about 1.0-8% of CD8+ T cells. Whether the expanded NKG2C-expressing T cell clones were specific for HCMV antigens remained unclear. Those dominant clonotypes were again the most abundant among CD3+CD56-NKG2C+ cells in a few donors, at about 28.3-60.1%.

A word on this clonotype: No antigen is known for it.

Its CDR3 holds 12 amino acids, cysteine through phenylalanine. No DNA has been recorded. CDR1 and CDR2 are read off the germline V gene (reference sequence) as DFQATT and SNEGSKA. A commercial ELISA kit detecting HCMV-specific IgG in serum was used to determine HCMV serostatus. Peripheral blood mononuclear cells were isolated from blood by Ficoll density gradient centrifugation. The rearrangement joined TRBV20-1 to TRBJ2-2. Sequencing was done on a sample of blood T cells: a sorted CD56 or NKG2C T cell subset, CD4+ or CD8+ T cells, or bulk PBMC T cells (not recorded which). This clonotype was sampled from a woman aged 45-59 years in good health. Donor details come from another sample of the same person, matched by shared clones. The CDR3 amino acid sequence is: CSARFVTGELFF.